This entry concerns a single T cell receptor (beta chain). Its specific antigen is unknown. The sample holds no much larger clone one base away, and base qualities are not on file. The source of the sample is a study of shared clonotypes between healthy human individuals (dated by TCRdb to the early 2020s). For the wider study: Three men and two women, aged 18 to 49 years, made up the cohort. For each donor, CD4 naive and CD4 memory were each given three plates, CD8 naive was given two plates, and CD8 memory was given one plate. Blood TCR repertoires of roughly 5 healthy adults were deeply sequenced to estimate repertoire size and the extent of clonotype sharing between individuals. Libraries were prepared and TCR repertoires were sequenced by different laboratories using diverse techniques, in order to increase sequencing depth and limit assay-specific biases. Between about 0.94 and 8.9 billion PBMCs per donor were obtained by leukapheresis.

What the authors observed across the whole study: Sampling was limited to blood, and TCR repertoires in tissue likely differ from TCR repertoires in blood. Clonotypes shared by all four sorted-subset donors showed higher generation probabilities than non-shared clonotypes. Because the study included a small number of donors, the genetic and exposure-history diversity represented was limited. Pairwise subsampling led to the expectation that sequencing depth would affect the degree of clonotype sharing among donors. Incomplete sequencing was indicated by rarefaction of sorted-subset datasets, despite the large sequencing depth. Estimated clonotype richness was generally larger for naive than for memory subsets. When a handful of donors were compared, the shared fraction of clonotypes was roughly 5% for naive CD4, around 4% for naive CD8, 2% to 2.5% for memory CD4, and around 0.4% for memory CD8.

The donors were healthy, HIV-negative adults who had no recently reported acute infections or vaccinations. Only Caucasian adults living in Nashville, Tennessee, USA were represented among the donors. CD4+ T cells were enriched by magnetic negative selection; naive cells were then positively selected on CD45RA, and the negative fraction formed the memory subset. After blood collection by leukapheresis, PBMCs were isolated using Ficoll-Histopaque density gradient centrifugation and then cryopreserved in the vapor phase of liquid nitrogen. Analytical flow cytometry was used to check the purity and quantity of every magnetically sorted T cell population. Genomic DNA was isolated from every sorted fraction and measured by UV absorbance on a Nanodrop 2000c. Using the deep immunoSEQ assay, multiplex PCR amplified TCR CDR3 regions from genomic DNA. Extracted genomic DNA from each cell subset was distributed evenly across all wells of several immunoSEQ 96-well plates, and each plate was treated as a replicate. Each replicate PCR for sorted subsets received about 200 ng genomic DNA, equal to roughly 33,000 T cell genomes. The purified libraries were quantified using a Qubit 3.0 fluorometer, sized with a Bioanalyzer 2100, and then quantified again using the KAPA Library Quantification kit. A separate single-read 150-cycle Illumina NextSeq 550 flow cell was used to sequence each immunoSEQ 96-well plate. Regarding the original processing steps: The immunoSEQ output contained only junctional sequences without quality scores, so filtering could not match that applied to full-length reads. To assign V/J genes and CDR3, sequences were annotated against IMGT germline references using PyIR, a Python wrapper for IgBLAST v1.9. Reads were removed for weak V/J assignments (E-value above 1e-6), missing CDR3, stop codons, out-of-frame junctions, or ambiguous translated residues. V3J clonotypes were defined as sequences sharing the same inferred V gene, J gene, and CDR3 amino acid sequence. Percentage overlap between repertoires was calculated by dividing the number of shared unique clonotypes by the size of the smaller repertoire. Three approaches were used to assess repertoire richness: RTK rarefaction, the Chao1 estimator, and Recon v2.1 estimates of unobserved clonotypes. Generation probabilities for all TCRbeta clonotypes obtained by the gDNA method from a few donors were computed using OLGA. This immuneACCESS table, as held by TCRdb, lists in-frame sequences with V and J called but not all clones. Of the missing ones, under half trace to an unresolved V gene in checked studies; the others have no known cause. V and J calls and clone size are copied from that table; D and trimming were computed from the DNA. The sample data list 2,500,000 or so clones, and roughly 93% of these were observed just once. The top ten clonotypes cover around 0.4% of the sample.

This TCR was recovered from a man aged 18 to 29 in good health. Some clones in this sample may be carry-over from other donors' samples. Specimen: naive CD4+ T cells from PBMCs. The label giving this sample's cell subset or site can be read as: CD45RA+ positively selected.

The CDR3 protein: CASSLTTGGSPKAFF. The DNA sequence reads TGCGCCAGCAGCTTGACCACAGGGGGCTCCCCCAAAGCTTTCTTT. The sequence joins TRBV5-1 to TRBJ1-1; TRBD1 agrees with 9 junctional bases. As encoded in the germline V gene, CDR1 is SGHRS while CDR2 is YFSETQ. Germline trimming amounts to 1 base on V and 9 bases on J, with 10 as the count of junction bases outside the gene matches. From the cysteine through the phenylalanine, the CDR3 covers 15 amino acids. The sequence is cut down to CDR3 DNA, 45 bases in frame from base 1.